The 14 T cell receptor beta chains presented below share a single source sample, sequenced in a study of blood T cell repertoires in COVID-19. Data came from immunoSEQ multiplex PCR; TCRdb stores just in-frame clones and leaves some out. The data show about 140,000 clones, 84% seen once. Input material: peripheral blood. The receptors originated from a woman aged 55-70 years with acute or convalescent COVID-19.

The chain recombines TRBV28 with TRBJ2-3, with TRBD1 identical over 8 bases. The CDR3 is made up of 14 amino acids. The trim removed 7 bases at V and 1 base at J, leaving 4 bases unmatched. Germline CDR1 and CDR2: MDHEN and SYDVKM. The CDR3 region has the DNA TGTGCCAGCATAAAACAGGGGGGCACAGATACGCAGTATTTT. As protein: CASIKQGGTDTQYF.

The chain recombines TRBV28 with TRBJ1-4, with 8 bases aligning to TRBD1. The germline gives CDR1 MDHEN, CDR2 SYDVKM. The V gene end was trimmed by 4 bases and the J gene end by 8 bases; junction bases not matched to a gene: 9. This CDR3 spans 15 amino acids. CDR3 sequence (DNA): TGTGCCAGCAGTTCGCGGACAGGGCGTAGGGAAAAACTGTTTTTT. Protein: CASSSRTGRREKLFF. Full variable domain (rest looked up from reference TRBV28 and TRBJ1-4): DVKVTQSSRYLVKRTGEKVFLECVQDMDHENMFWYRQDPGLGLRLIYFSYDVKMKEKGDIPEGYSVSREKKERFSLILESASTNQTSMYLCASSSRTGRREKLFFGSGTQLSVL.

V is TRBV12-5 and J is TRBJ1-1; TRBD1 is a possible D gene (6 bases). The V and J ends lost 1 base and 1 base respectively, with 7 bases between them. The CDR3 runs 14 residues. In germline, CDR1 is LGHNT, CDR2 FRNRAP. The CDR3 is CASGLATGNTEAFF. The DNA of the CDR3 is TGTGCTAGTGGTTTGGCGACAGGGAACACTGAAGCTTTCTTT.

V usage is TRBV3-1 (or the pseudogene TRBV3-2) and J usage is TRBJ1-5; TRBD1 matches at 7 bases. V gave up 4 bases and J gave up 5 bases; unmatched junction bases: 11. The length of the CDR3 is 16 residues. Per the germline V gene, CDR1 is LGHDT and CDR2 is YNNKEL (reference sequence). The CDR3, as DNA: TGTGCCAGCAGCCGGGGAGACAGGGACCGAGATCAGCCCCAGCATTTT. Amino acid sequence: CASSRGDRDRDQPQHF.

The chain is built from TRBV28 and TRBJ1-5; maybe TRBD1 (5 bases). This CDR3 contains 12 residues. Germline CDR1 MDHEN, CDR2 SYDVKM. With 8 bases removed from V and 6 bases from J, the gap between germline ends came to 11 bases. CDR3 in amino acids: CASRGGAQPQHF. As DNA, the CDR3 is TGTGCCAGCCGGGGGGGTGCTCAGCCCCAGCATTTT.

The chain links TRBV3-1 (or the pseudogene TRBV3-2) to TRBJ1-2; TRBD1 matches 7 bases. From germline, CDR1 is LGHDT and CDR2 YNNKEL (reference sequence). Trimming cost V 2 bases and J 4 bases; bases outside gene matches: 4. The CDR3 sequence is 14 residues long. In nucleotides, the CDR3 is TGTGCCAGCAGCCAATGGGACAGACCCTATGGCTACACCTTC. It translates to CASSQWDRPYGYTF.

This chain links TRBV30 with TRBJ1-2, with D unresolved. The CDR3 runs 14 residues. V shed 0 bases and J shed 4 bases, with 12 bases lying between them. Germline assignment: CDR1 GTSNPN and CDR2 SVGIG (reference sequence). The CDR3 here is CAWSVLGEGYGYTF. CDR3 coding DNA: TGTGCCTGGAGTGTACTCGGGGAAGGCTATGGCTACACCTTC.

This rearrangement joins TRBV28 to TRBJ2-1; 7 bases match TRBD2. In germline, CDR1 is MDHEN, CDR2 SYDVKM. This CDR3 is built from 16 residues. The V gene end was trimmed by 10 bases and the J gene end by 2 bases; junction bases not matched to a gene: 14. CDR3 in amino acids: CATEPWREGPYNEQFF. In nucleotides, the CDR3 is TGTGCCACCGAACCCTGGAGGGAGGGCCCCTACAATGAGCAGTTCTTC.

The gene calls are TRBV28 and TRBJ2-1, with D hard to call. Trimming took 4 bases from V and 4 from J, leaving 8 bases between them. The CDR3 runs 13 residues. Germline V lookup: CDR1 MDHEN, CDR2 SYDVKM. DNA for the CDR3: TGTGCCAGCAGTTACCGGTTATACAATGAGCAGTTCTTC. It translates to CASSYRLYNEQFF.

DNA for the CDR3: TGTGCCAGCAGCTTATTAGGACTAGCGGGAGTTGATACGCAGTATTTT. Its protein is CASSLLGLAGVDTQYF. The V gene is TRBV7-2, the J gene TRBJ2-3; 13 bases map to TRBD2. J was trimmed by 6 bases and V by 2 bases; bases with no gene match: 5. CDR1 and CDR2 from the germline V gene are SGHTA and FQGNSA. This CDR3 is built from 16 residues.

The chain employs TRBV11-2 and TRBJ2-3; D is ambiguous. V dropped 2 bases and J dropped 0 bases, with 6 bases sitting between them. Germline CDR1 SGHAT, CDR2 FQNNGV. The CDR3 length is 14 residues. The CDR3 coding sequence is TGTGCCAGCAGCTTAATCCCTAGCACAGATACGCAGTATTTT. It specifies CASSLIPSTDTQYF.

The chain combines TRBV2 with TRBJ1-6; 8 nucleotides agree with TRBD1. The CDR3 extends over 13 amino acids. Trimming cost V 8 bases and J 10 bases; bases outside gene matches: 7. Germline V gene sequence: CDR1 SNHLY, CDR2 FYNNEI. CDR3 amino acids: CASEDREGSPLHF. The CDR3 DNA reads TGTGCCAGCGAGGACAGGGAAGGCTCACCCCTCCACTTT.

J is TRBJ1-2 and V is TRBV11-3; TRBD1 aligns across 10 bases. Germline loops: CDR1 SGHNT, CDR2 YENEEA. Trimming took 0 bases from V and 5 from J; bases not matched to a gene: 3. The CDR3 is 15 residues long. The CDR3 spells CASSLETGGKYGYTF. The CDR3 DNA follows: TGTGCCAGCAGCTTAGAGACAGGGGGCAAGTATGGCTACACCTTC.

CDR3 nucleotides: TGTGCCAGCAGCCAAGAAGTGACTAGCGGGATTTACAATGAGCAGTTCTTC. Translating gives CASSQEVTSGIYNEQFF. This sequence joins TRBV14 and TRBJ2-1; 11 bases match TRBD2. Germline values: CDR1 SGHDN, CDR2 FVKESK. CDR3 length equals 17 residues. The junction had 5 bases not matched to a gene; V was cut back by 0 bases and J by 4 bases.